The T cell receptor (beta chain) described here comes from a study of blood T cell repertoires in COVID-19. About the study: COVID-19 samples collected from the United States, Italy and Spain covered acute and convalescent phases. In each case, the material was cDNA or gDNA derived from T cells, B-cell-depleted T cells, or PBMCs.

The study drew participants aged about 18 to 89 years from about two dozen US areas. Participant-reported clinical history was the basis for cohort assignment. This clone was picked up a small number of times. Libraries were prepared by immunoSEQ multiplex PCR; TCRdb keeps only in-frame clonotypes and omits some of them. The sample includes fewer than 350,000 clones, 85% to 90% of them seen just once. The CDR3 loop spans 16 amino acids. Germline V CDR1 and CDR2: MNHEY, SMNVEV (reference sequence). V lost 2 bases and J lost 3; bases outside the gene matches: 9. The sample consisted of PBMCs or T cells enriched from blood (not recorded which). The J gene is TRBJ2-7, the V gene TRBV27, with 8 bases fitting TRBD2. The receptor's source is a woman in her thirties with acute COVID-19. The CDR3 loop reads CASSLEGTSSFYEQYF. For the CDR3, the DNA is TGTGCCAGCAGTTTAGAAGGGACTAGTTCTTTCTACGAGCAGTACTTC.